A single sample is the source of the 25 T cell receptor beta chains below, sequenced in a study of T cell repertoires in cytomegalovirus infection. The antigens for these receptors are not known. TCRdb reprocessed the reads via MiXCR and lists one record per CDR3 protein. Here the sample spans about 310,000 distinct CDR3 sequences, around 25% being singletons. The input for sequencing was cultured PBMCs, taken from culture after CMV antigen stimulation. The receptors stem from a human donor in good health (CMV status not recorded). Some clones in this sample may be carry-over from other donors' samples.

The rearrangement joins TRBV5-1 to TRBJ2-5; TRBD1 matches at 10 bases. V shed 0 bases, J shed 4 bases, and the junction held 3 bases outside the gene matches. CDR3 length: 15 amino acids. CDR1 is SGHRS and CDR2 is YFSETQ in the germline V gene. The CDR3 here is CASSLGDRGGETQYF. Written as DNA, the CDR3 is TGCGCCAGCAGCTTGGGGGACAGGGGCGGAGAGACCCAGTACTTC. The whole variable domain, filled in from reference TRBV5-1 and TRBJ2-5, reads KAGVTQTPRYLIKTRGQQVTLSCSPISGHRSVSWYQQTPGQGLQFLFEYFSETQRNKGNFPGRFSGRQFSNSRSEMNVSTLELGDSALYLCASSLGDRGGETQYFGPGTRLLVL.

At least ten counts were recorded for this clonotype. The rearrangement links TRBV7-2 to TRBJ2-3; 8 bases line up with TRBD2. The V segment lost 3 bases and the J segment 1 base; nucleotides outside the gene matches: 3. The CDR3 contains 15 residues. CDR1 and CDR2 (germline): SGHTA, FQGNSA. The CDR3 here is CASSFSGGRTDTQYF. CDR3 sequence (DNA): TGTGCCAGCAGCTTCAGCGGGGGCCGCACAGATACGCAGTATTTT.

V usage is TRBV20-1 and J usage is TRBJ2-7; a weak D match, TRBD2 (6 bases). This CDR3 comprises 15 residues. Germline loops: CDR1 DFQATT, CDR2 SNEGSKA (reference sequence). Trimming cost V 0 bases and J 7 bases, with 19 bases left between them. CDR3 amino acids: CSARDPGLFLIEQYF. The CDR3 nucleotides read TGCAGTGCTAGAGATCCCGGACTATTCTTGATTGAGCAGTACTTC.

In this sample, this clonotype turned up a few times. This chain connects TRBV9 to TRBJ2-3; 10 bases are a match to TRBD2. This CDR3 spans 17 amino acids. CDR1 is SGDLS and CDR2 is YYNGEE in the germline V gene. V lost 0 bases to trimming and J lost 3 bases; unmatched junction nucleotides: 7. This CDR3 reads CASSVDPSGRLTDTQYF. CDR3 in DNA: TGTGCCAGCAGCGTAGATCCTAGCGGGAGATTGACAGATACGCAGTATTTT.

This clonotype appeared many times. The V gene is TRBV7-2, the J gene TRBJ1-2; unclear D gene. CDR1 is SGHTA and CDR2 is FQGNSA in the germline V gene. Trimming removed 5 bases at V and 4 bases at J, with 8 bases between. The CDR3 totals 12 residues. The CDR3 sequence: CASSRLGYGYTF. CDR3 DNA sequence: TGTGCCAGCAGCCGACTGGGCTATGGCTACACCTTC.

This clonotype showed up just a few times. The V gene is TRBV4-1, the J gene TRBJ2-1; 8 nucleotides agree with TRBD2. V trimming: 0 bases; J trimming: 3 bases; junction bases outside the gene matches: 10. CDR3 length: 18 amino acids. Germline V lookup: CDR1 MGHRA, CDR2 YSYEKL. Here the CDR3 DNA reads TGCGCCAGCAGCCAAGATAGGACAGCGGGAGCTAACTACAATGAGCAGTTCTTC. Amino acid sequence: CASSQDRTAGANYNEQFF.

This clonotype was counted many times. The CDR3 DNA is TGTGCCAGCAGTGCAACCGACGGCCCCTATGGCTACACCTTC. This gives the protein CASSATDGPYGYTF. The chain carries TRBV28 and TRBJ1-2, with unresolved D. This CDR3 contains 14 residues. CDR1 is MDHEN, CDR2 SYDVKM, per germline. The V end lost 5 bases, the J end lost 4 bases, and 14 bases lay between the germline ends.

V is TRBV14 and J is TRBJ2-1; 7 nucleotides line up with TRBD1. Germline CDR1 is SGHDN and CDR2 is FVKESK. The length of the CDR3 is 12 residues. V lost 4 bases and J lost 12; bases outside the gene matches: 6. In DNA, the CDR3 is TGTGCCAGCAGCCCGCCAGGGGGTGGGCAGTTCTTC. This translates into CASSPPGGGQFF.

This clonotype was observed a handful of times. The chain carries TRBV7-2 and TRBJ1-6; D remains unclear. Between the trimmed V and J ends, which lost 5 bases and 4 bases, there was a span of 6 bases. Germline-derived CDR1 and CDR2 are SGHTA and FQGNSA. The CDR3 loop spans 13 amino acids. The CDR3, as DNA: TGTGCCAGCAGCCCCGGGTATAATTCACCCCTCCACTTT. It is translated as CASSPGYNSPLHF.

The chain's CDR3 is CASRIAGASDTQYF. The CDR3 nucleotides read TGTGCCAGCAGAATAGCGGGAGCGTCAGATACGCAGTATTTT. The chain carries TRBV27 and TRBJ2-3; 9 bases agree with TRBD2. This CDR3 spans 14 amino acids. CDR1 and CDR2 from the germline V gene are MNHEY and SMNVEV (reference sequence). The V gene end was trimmed by 6 bases and the J gene end by 4 bases; junction bases not matched to a gene: 5.

The chain recombines TRBV4-3 with TRBJ2-7; either TRBD1 or TRBD2 may supply D (5 bases each). Per germline, CDR1 LGHNA and CDR2 YSLEER. The CDR3 is made up of 15 amino acids. V lost 2 bases, J lost 0 bases, and 11 bases lay in between. CDR3 sequence reads: CASSQIRDGSYEQYF. The CDR3 DNA reads as TGCGCCAGCAGCCAAATCCGGGACGGCTCCTACGAGCAGTACTTC.

This chain connects TRBV12-3 or TRBV12-4 to TRBJ2-1, with D perhaps assigned TRBD1 or TRBD2 (6 bases each). V was clipped by 5 bases and J by 3 bases, with 11 bases between them. The CDR3 loop spans 14 amino acids. CDR3 region: CASSPRDNYNEQFF. CDR3 sequence (DNA): TGTGCCAGCAGTCCGCGGGACAACTACAATGAGCAGTTCTTC.

This clonotype was seen just once. CDR3 coding DNA: TGCAGTGCTAGTGGGGTAACTAGCGGGAGGGGAAAGACCCAGTACTTC. Protein product: CSASGVTSGRGKTQYF. The genes are TRBV20-1 and TRBJ2-5; TRBD2 aligns across 13 bases. Germline lookup yields CDR1 DFQATT and CDR2 SNEGSKA (reference sequence). Losses at the gene ends were 3 bases for V and 6 bases for J; bases not matched to a gene: 10. The CDR3 runs to 16 residues.

This clonotype was observed many times. The rearrangement links TRBV7-6 to TRBJ2-6, with TRBD2 matching 12 bases. The V segment lost 1 base and the J segment 3 bases; nucleotides outside the gene matches: 4. Germline lookup yields CDR1 SGHVS and CDR2 FNYEAQ. CDR3 length: 18 amino acids. The DNA for the CDR3 is TGTGCCAGCAGCTTAGGACTAGCGGGAGTTGGTGGGGCCAACGTCCTGACTTTC. It yields the protein CASSLGLAGVGGANVLTF.

The sample holds a few counts of this clonotype. The chain is built from TRBV6-1 and TRBJ1-1, with a weak D call TRBD1 (5 bases). Trimming shortened V by 8 bases and J by 3 bases, and 13 bases separated the two germline ends. This CDR3 spans 13 amino acids. Germline V lookup: CDR1 MNHNS, CDR2 SASEGT. CDR3 nucleotide sequence: TGTGCCAGCGGCGGGGCAATCGACACTGAAGCTTTCTTT. It is translated as CASGGAIDTEAFF.

This clonotype occurred a few times. V usage is TRBV14 and J usage is TRBJ2-5; 12 nucleotides line up with TRBD2. V dropped 3 bases and J dropped 5; count of bases not matched to a gene: 7. Germline CDR1 and CDR2: SGHDN and FVKESK. The CDR3 runs 16 residues. The CDR3 spells CASSQGLAGGIETQYF. CDR3 nucleotides: TGTGCCAGCAGCCAGGGTCTAGCGGGAGGGATCGAGACCCAGTACTTC.

This chain links TRBV12-3 or TRBV12-4 with TRBJ1-5; D is unclear. The CDR3 spans 14 residues. V was cut by 5 bases and J by 6 bases, with 14 bases left in between. The DNA of the CDR3 is TGTGCCAGCAGTCCCACCCCGTGGGGTCAGCCCCAGCATTTT. This gives the protein CASSPTPWGQPQHF.

The CDR3 nucleotides read TGTGCCATCACAAGCGGGAACACCGGGGAGCTGTTTTTT. Protein sequence: CAITSGNTGELFF. V is TRBV10-3 and J is TRBJ2-2; D may be TRBD2 (5 bases). Trimming shortened V by 7 bases and J by 1 base, and 7 bases separated the two germline ends. This CDR3 is built from 13 residues. Germline CDR1 ENHRY, CDR2 SYGVKD.

This sequence joins TRBV11-2 and TRBJ2-1; TRBD2 matches at 13 bases. V dropped 5 bases and J dropped 3; count of bases not matched to a gene: 10. CDR1 and CDR2 (germline): SGHAT, FQNNGV. The CDR3 extends over 18 amino acids. The DNA for the CDR3 is TGTGCCAGCAGCAGTGCCGGGACTAGCGGGGCTATCTACAATGAGCAGTTCTTC. Amino acids: CASSSAGTSGAIYNEQFF.

This clonotype was detected only a few times. The rearrangement uses TRBV7-9 and TRBJ2-1, with D unresolved. The CDR3 covers 14 residues. Trimming took off 5 bases at V and 3 bases at J, with 11 bases between the two ends. Germline loops: CDR1 SEHNR, CDR2 FQNEAQ (reference sequence). The CDR3 region is CASSAGSHYNEQFF. CDR3 DNA sequence: TGTGCCAGCAGCGCAGGCTCGCACTACAATGAGCAGTTCTTC.

A few counts support this clonotype. The chain couples TRBV27 to TRBJ2-1; possible D gene TRBD2, 5 bases. Deletions cut 7 bases from V and 6 bases from J, with 13 bases between. CDR1 MNHEY and CDR2 SMNVEV come from the germline V gene (reference sequence). The CDR3 spans 13 residues. CDR3 sequence (DNA): TGTGCCAGCACAAGGGCGGCGGGCAATGAGCAGTTCTTC. It yields the protein CASTRAAGNEQFF.

V is TRBV24-1 and J is TRBJ2-3, with 9 nucleotides matching TRBD2. With V trimmed by 6 bases and J by 5 bases, 5 bases remained unmatched. The CDR3 is 14 residues long. CDR1 and CDR2 (germline): KGHDR, SFDVKD. CDR3 protein: CATSLAGMQDTQYF. The CDR3 DNA is TGTGCCACCAGTCTAGCGGGAATGCAAGATACGCAGTATTTT.

In this sample, this clonotype turned up a few times. This chain joins TRBV20-1 and TRBJ2-4; D ambiguous. From germline, CDR1 is DFQATT and CDR2 SNEGSKA (reference sequence). The CDR3 has 15 residues. V was trimmed by 5 bases and J by 0 bases, leaving 14 bases between them. CDR3 DNA: TGCAGTGCTCTGAAACCAACACCAGCCAAAAACATTCAGTACTTC. Protein sequence: CSALKPTPAKNIQYF.

V gene TRBV30 combines with J gene TRBJ1-6, with 8 positions matching TRBD1. Trimming cost V 3 bases and J 10 bases; bases outside gene matches: 5. CDR1 and CDR2 (germline): GTSNPN, SVGIG (reference sequence). The CDR3 is 13 amino acids. The CDR3 coding sequence is TGTGCCTGGAGCGGACAGGGATTCTCACCCCTCCACTTT. It yields the protein CAWSGQGFSPLHF.

The CDR3 loop is CASSSIQGSGNTIYF. CDR3 in DNA: TGTGCCAGTAGTTCTATACAGGGCTCTGGAAACACCATATATTTT. The rearrangement links TRBV19 to TRBJ1-3; TRBD1 might be the D (6 bases). Between the trimmed V and J ends, which lost 5 bases and 0 bases, there was a span of 11 bases. The germline V gene has CDR1 LNHDA and CDR2 SQIVND (reference sequence). The CDR3 runs to 15 residues.